Shown below are 9 T cell receptor beta chains from a single sample sequenced in a study of blood T cell repertoires in COVID-19. TCRdb keeps only in-frame clones here, not all; method: immunoSEQ multiplex PCR. The data contain approximately 100,000 clones, under 75% of them singletons. The sequencing sample was made of peripheral blood. These receptors came from an elderly man with acute or convalescent COVID-19.

This chain uses TRBV2 with TRBJ2-7, with D possibly matching TRBD1 (5 bases). Trimming took 2 bases from V and 5 from J, leaving 10 bases between them. Germline V gene sequence: CDR1 SNHLY, CDR2 FYNNEI. CDR3 length: 13 amino acids. CDR3 DNA sequence: TGTGCCAGCAGTGAAAGGGGCTGGAACGAGCAGTACTTC. Protein sequence: CASSERGWNEQYF. Together with reference TRBV2 and TRBJ2-7, the CDR3 gives the full variable domain: EPEVTQTPSHQVTQMGQEVILRCVPISNHLYFYWYRQILGQKVEFLVSFYNNEISEKSEIFDDQFSVERPDGSNFTLKIRSTKLEDSAMYFCASSERGWNEQYFGPGTRLTVT.

The chain carries TRBV9 and TRBJ2-1, with TRBD2 matching over 10 bases. V shed 3 bases, J shed 4 bases, and the junction held 4 bases outside the gene matches. This CDR3 is built from 15 residues. Germline loops: CDR1 SGDLS, CDR2 YYNGEE. The DNA of the CDR3 is TGTGCCAGCAGCGGGGGGACTAGCGAATACAATGAGCAGTTCTTC. This translates into CASSGGTSEYNEQFF.

This clone showed up just a few times. The rearrangement links TRBV21-1 to TRBJ1-5; the tabulated D call, TRBD1, remains unverified against the DNA. TRBV21-1 is noted as a pseudogene. The CDR3 has 16 amino acids. The CDR3 spells CASSKVPDRSPKPQHF. The CDR3 bases are TGTGCCAGCAGCAAAGTCCCGGACAGGTCGCCGAAGCCCCAGCATTTT.

J is TRBJ1-2 and V is TRBV7-3; the D gene is possibly TRBD1 (5 bases). Germline CDR1 is SGHTA and CDR2 is FQGTGA. V was shortened by 5 bases and J by 6 bases, with 19 bases between the two germline ends. CDR3 size: 15 residues. CDR3 sequence reads: CASSPGGGEGDGYTF. The DNA of the CDR3 is TGTGCCAGCAGCCCCGGCGGGGGGGAAGGGGATGGCTACACCTTC.

V usage is TRBV6-5 and J usage is TRBJ2-7, with a weak D call TRBD1 (7 bases). The CDR3 length is 14 residues. Per germline, CDR1 MNHEY and CDR2 SVGAGI. Trimming stripped 10 bases from V and 1 base from J, with 17 bases between. The CDR3 coding sequence is TGTGCCACCCGGACACAGGGGAGGTCCTACGAGCAGTACTTC. Translated, it gives CATRTQGRSYEQYF.

The gene calls are TRBV4-3 and TRBJ2-1, with 9 bases identical to TRBD2. V gave up 2 bases and J gave up 5 bases; unmatched junction bases: 4. From germline, CDR1 is LGHNA and CDR2 YSLEER. This CDR3 is 15 amino acids long. CDR3 DNA sequence: TGCGCCAGCAGCCAAACTAGCGGGCTTAACAATGAGCAGTTCTTC. Its translation is CASSQTSGLNNEQFF.

The chain couples TRBV19 to TRBJ1-5; D uncertain. Germline V CDR1 and CDR2: LNHDA, SQIVND (reference sequence). V lost 0 bases and J 9 bases, leaving 9 bases between the germline ends. The CDR3 sequence is 13 residues long. CDR3: CASSIDRTPPQHF. The CDR3 nucleotides read TGTGCCAGTAGTATAGATAGGACTCCGCCCCAGCATTTT.

This chain links TRBV2 with TRBJ1-2, with TRBD1 as a possible D gene (6 bases). The CDR3 extends over 14 amino acids. Trimming took 7 bases from V and 6 from J, leaving 18 bases between them. Germline V lookup: CDR1 SNHLY, CDR2 FYNNEI. CDR3 bases: TGTGCCAGCACCAAACAGGGAACAGCGGATGGCTACACCTTC. It is translated as CASTKQGTADGYTF.

This clone was seen a few times. The chain carries TRBV27 and TRBJ2-1, with 8 bases fitting TRBD2. Germline-derived CDR1 and CDR2 are MNHEY and SMNVEV (reference sequence). The junction had 15 bases not matched to a gene; V was cut back by 3 bases and J by 5 bases. The CDR3 runs 18 residues. In nucleotides, the CDR3 is TGTGCCAGCAGTTTTCTCCAACATCCGGCGGGAGGAAACAATGAGCAGTTCTTC. Translating gives CASSFLQHPAGGNNEQFF.